Below are 14 T cell receptor beta chains sequenced from a single sample in a study of cytomegalovirus exposure and HLA in healthy donors (dated by TCRdb to between 2016 and 2019). The method was the immunoSEQ multiplex PCR assay. A mixture of 60 forward primers for TCR Vbeta segments and 13 reverse primers for TCR Jbeta segments was used in the multiplex PCR. In its TCRdb copy, this immuneACCESS table keeps in-frame sequences only and misses some clones. Where compared with another copy, unresolved V genes explain less than half of these, and the others have no known cause. In all, the sample holds roughly 110,000 clones, and over 70% of those were seen once. The ten most abundant clones make up approximately 0.8% of the sample. The sample taken for sequencing was PBMCs. The receptors stem from a boy aged 10-17 years in good health and CMV-seronegative.

The rearrangement uses TRBV29-1 and TRBJ2-1, with D unresolved. Trimming stripped 1 base from V and 0 bases from J, with 10 bases between. CDR3 length equals 15 residues. The germline gives CDR1 SQVTM, CDR2 ANQGSEA. The CDR3 DNA follows: TGCAGCGTTGAAGGAGGAGAACGCTCCTACAATGAGCAGTTCTTC. Residues: CSVEGGERSYNEQFF.

The sample holds a few counts of this clone. The chain employs TRBV5-3 and TRBJ1-4; no clear D gene. TRBV5-3 is annotated as an ORF whose role is uncertain. V lost 5 bases and J 4 bases, leaving 18 bases between the germline ends. The CDR3 contains 16 residues. CDR3 bases: TGTGCCAGAAGAGCGCGTCATGGGTCAGATAATGAAAAACTGTTTTTT. Protein sequence: CARRARHGSDNEKLFF.

This clone occurred once. The chain carries TRBV7-7 and TRBJ1-1; tentatively, D is TRBD1 (5 bases). Germline CDR1 reads SSHAT; CDR2 reads FNYEAQ (reference sequence). Trimming cost V 5 bases and J 0 bases, with 13 bases left between them. The CDR3 is made up of 15 amino acids. This CDR3 is CASSRLDSMNTEAFF. The CDR3 DNA sequence: TGTGCCAGCAGCCGTCTTGACAGTATGAACACTGAAGCTTTCTTT. The full variable domain, rest sourced from reference TRBV7-7 and TRBJ1-1, is GAGVSQSPRYKVTKRGQDVTLRCDPISSHATLYWYQQALGQGPEFLTYFNYEAQPDKSGLPSDRFSAERPEGSISTLTIQRTEQRDSAMYRCASSRLDSMNTEAFFGQGTRLTVV.

J is TRBJ2-1 and V is TRBV7-9, with 9 nucleotides matching TRBD2. The length of the CDR3 is 15 residues. The J segment lost 4 bases and the V segment lost 4 bases, leaving 5 bases of the junction unmatched. Germline V gene lookup returns CDR1 SEHNR and CDR2 FQNEAQ (reference sequence). The CDR3 bases are TGTGCCAGCAGCTCCCGACTAGCGGTGTACAATGAGCAGTTCTTC. As protein: CASSSRLAVYNEQFF.

This clone was recorded a few times. The rearrangement links TRBV6-4 to TRBJ2-3; tentative D call: TRBD2 (6 bases). The V end was cut by 3 bases, the J end by 0 bases, with 10 bases between. Germline CDR1 MRHNA, CDR2 SNTAGT. The CDR3 has 15 residues. CDR3 protein: CASSEKAGSTDTQYF. The CDR3 region has the DNA TGTGCCAGCAGTGAGAAAGCGGGCAGCACAGATACGCAGTATTTT.

This clone turned up a few times. The rearrangement links TRBV5-4 to TRBJ2-1; 11 bases are a match to TRBD2. CDR1 and CDR2 from the germline V gene are SGHNT and YYREEE (reference sequence). The CDR3 is 15 residues long. Unmatched junction bases numbered 7, after V lost 1 base and J lost 10 bases. CDR3 loop: CASSLSSGGEREQFF. CDR3 nucleotides: TGTGCCAGCAGCTTGAGTAGCGGGGGGGAAAGAGAGCAGTTCTTC.

The CDR3 is CASSQISGTGSYEQYF. The DNA for the CDR3 is TGTGCCAGCAGCCAAATCTCCGGGACAGGGTCCTACGAGCAGTACTTC. The chain links TRBV4-2 to TRBJ2-7; 9 nucleotides align to TRBD1. The CDR3 is 16 residues long. V lost 2 bases, J lost 1 base, and 6 bases stayed unmatched. CDR1 LGHNA and CDR2 YNFKEQ come from the germline V gene.

CDR3 nucleotide sequence: TGCGCCAGCAGCACAGGACAGGCCCTGAACACTGAAGCTTTCTTT. It yields the protein CASSTGQALNTEAFF. The genes are TRBV5-1 and TRBJ1-1, with TRBD1 matching 7 bases. V shed 4 bases, J shed 0 bases, and the junction held 6 bases outside the gene matches. The CDR3 is made up of 15 amino acids. CDR1 and CDR2 (germline): SGHRS, YFSETQ.

The chain combines TRBV4-1 with TRBJ2-7; 7 bases line up with TRBD2. Germline CDR1 MGHRA, CDR2 YSYEKL. The CDR3 totals 15 residues. V gave up 3 bases and J gave up 1 base; unmatched junction bases: 6. The CDR3 coding sequence is TGCGCCAGCAGCCAGAATTCGGGGGGATCCTACGAGCAGTACTTC. It specifies CASSQNSGGSYEQYF.

This chain links TRBV2 with TRBJ1-5, with a weak D call TRBD1 (5 bases). The V end was cut by 3 bases, the J end by 9 bases, with 12 bases between. The germline V gene encodes CDR1 SNHLY and CDR2 FYNNEI. The CDR3 loop spans 13 amino acids. In DNA, the CDR3 is TGTGCCAGCAGTGAGTTACAGGCAGGGCCCCAGCATTTT. Translation: CASSELQAGPQHF.

About this clone itself: The junction shows a germline mismatch at one end, possibly a read error. The chain recombines TRBV27 with TRBJ2-2; possible D gene TRBD2, 6 bases. CDR3 length equals 13 residues. The V gene's germline CDR1 is MNHEY and CDR2 SMNVEV (reference sequence). The CDR3 DNA sequence: TGTGCCAGCAGTTTATCCGGGATCGGGGGGCTGTTTTTT. It codes for CASSLSGIGGLFF.

A few counts support this clone. This sequence joins TRBV5-1 and TRBJ2-5; 8 nucleotides align to TRBD1. Per germline, CDR1 SGHRS and CDR2 YFSETQ. With V trimmed by 2 bases and J by 4 bases, 7 bases remained unmatched. The CDR3 is 15 residues long. The CDR3 sequence: CASSLLTGVGETQYF. Here the CDR3 DNA reads TGCGCCAGCAGCTTACTGACAGGGGTGGGAGAGACCCAGTACTTC. Full variable domain (remainder filled in from reference TRBV5-1 and TRBJ2-5): KAGVTQTPRYLIKTRGQQVTLSCSPISGHRSVSWYQQTPGQGLQFLFEYFSETQRNKGNFPGRFSGRQFSNSRSEMNVSTLELGDSALYLCASSLLTGVGETQYFGPGTRLLVL.

This clone was seen a few times. The V call is TRBV30, the J call TRBJ1-1, with D perhaps matching TRBD1 (6 bases). CDR3 length: 15 amino acids. The V and J ends lost 0 bases and 4 bases respectively, with 15 bases between them. Germline CDR1 GTSNPN, CDR2 SVGIG (reference sequence). The CDR3 sequence is CAWSVLGGVRTEAFF. As DNA, the CDR3 is TGTGCCTGGAGTGTGTTAGGGGGAGTACGCACTGAAGCTTTCTTT.

This clone was observed a handful of times. V gene TRBV6-1 combines with J gene TRBJ1-1, with 7 nucleotides matching TRBD1. The CDR3 extends over 13 amino acids. Trimming cost V 8 bases and J 2 bases; bases outside gene matches: 5. In germline, CDR1 is MNHNS, CDR2 SASEGT. The CDR3 reads CASSGQQNTEAFF. For the CDR3, the DNA is TGTGCCAGCTCGGGACAGCAAAACACTGAAGCTTTCTTT.